This T cell receptor (beta chain) was sequenced for a study of radiation and T cells in renal cell carcinoma. At the level of the study: Nephrectomy followed 15 Gy stereotactic body radiation by 4 weeks. General observations from the study: From baseline, blood top tumor clonotypes peaked at 2 weeks post-radiation.

The sample's time point: baseline pretreatment blood. Treatment reported: 15 Gy SBRT to primary tumor, nephrectomy 4 weeks later. Blood was sampled at baseline, 2 weeks and 4 weeks after SBRT. This renal cell carcinoma was of the clear cell type. On this clone itself: The target antigen is unknown.

TCRdb's copy holds only in-frame clones and misses some; the assay was immunoSEQ multiplex PCR. The profile covers 70,000 to 95,000 clones, with over 75% appearing a single time and 5% to 8% taken by the ten largest. The CDR3 covers 16 residues. The germline V gene encodes CDR1 SGHRS and CDR2 YFSETQ. Trimming cost V 0 bases and J 5 bases; bases outside gene matches: 10. Sequencing was performed on blood, taken from a patient whose treatment included radiotherapy and nephrectomy. This rearrangement joins TRBV5-1 to TRBJ2-5; TRBD2 matches 7 bases. The TCR sequence derives from a man aged 55 to 70 with renal cell carcinoma. CDR3 amino acids: CASSLGIGRAAETQYF. In DNA form, the CDR3 reads TGCGCCAGCAGCTTGGGCATAGGGAGGGCCGCGGAGACCCAGTACTTC.